Only one count was recorded for the clone carrying this TCR beta chain. Its antigen is currently unknown. This sample is drawn from a study of CD8+CD57+ T cells in acquired aplastic anemia. Study-wide context: The average for DNA from sorted CD4+ and CD8+ cells was 2.5 to 4 ug. Study conclusions and caveats: Patients versus controls showed no significant CD8+ Simpson's diversity difference. Around 29 shared CD8+ CDR3s appeared highly expressed within patients' immunodominant clones.

There are 16 residues in the CDR3. Germline loops: CDR1 SEHNR, CDR2 FQNEAQ (reference sequence). V shed 1 base and J shed 2 bases, with 15 bases lying between them. The template used for profiling TCR beta VDJ and CDR3 was genomic DNA. A single record per CDR3 protein comes from TCRdb applying MiXCR to the reads. Of under 200,000 distinct CDR3 sequences in the sample, less than 65% were seen once. The source is a human donor with severe aplastic anemia or a healthy control (not recorded which). This chain joins TRBV7-9 and TRBJ2-7, with D tentatively TRBD1 (5 bases). Sequencing was carried out using sorted CD4+, CD8+, or CD8+CD57+ T cells (not recorded which) from PBMCs. CDR3 region: CASSLEGRLRPYEQYF. The CDR3 DNA sequence: TGTGCCAGCAGCTTAGAGGGGCGACTTAGGCCCTACGAGCAGTACTTC.